This TCR beta chain was sequenced during a study of persistence of HIV-infected CD4 T cells (dated by TCRdb to the early 2020s). For the wider study: Suppressive ART had been received by participants for a median of roughly eight years. Peripheral blood samples of up to roughly 180 mL were obtained at multiple time points, with the exception of two participants, for whom leukapheresis was performed at a single time point. CMV- and HIV-1 Gag-responding CD4+ T cells were isolated from ART-treated individuals so that antigen-driven clonal expansion of HIV-1-infected cells could be examined. Proviral sequencing was used to assess clonality among infected cells, whereas TCRbeta sequencing gauged the clonality of all cells within each sorted population. Cross-participant TCR cluster analysis included roughly 8 participants for CMV and over five participants for Gag.

This specimen's treatment or condition label, interpreted: suppressive antiretroviral therapy. A pool of overlapping 15-mer peptides from HIV-1 Gag, at 1 ug per peptide per mL, was used to stimulate the cells. Responding CD4+ T cells were sorted on the basis of upregulation of both CD40 ligand and CD69. HIV-1-infected adults in whom suppressive ART had been started during chronic infection were enrolled as participants. For at least 4 years, participants had undetectable plasma HIV-1 RNA, below 50 copies/mL. To be included, participants needed a CD4+ T cell count above 400 cells/uL and a positive CMV serology. Before stimulation, PBMCs were isolated using density centrifugation and then depleted of CD8+ T cells. For around 17 hours, CD8-depleted PBMCs were stimulated with anti-CD28/CD49d costimulation, a CD40-blocking antibody, and enfuvirtide, which was added to prevent new infections. Cell sorting was done on a Beckman Coulter MoFlo Legacy or XDP sorter, and dead cells were excluded with propidium iodide. The QIAamp DNA Mini Kit was used for genomic DNA extraction from samples above one million cells, and the Quick-DNA Microprep Kit was used otherwise.

Points the paper makes about the study in general: Within the same sorted populations, how oligoclonal the TCRs were correlated with how oligoclonal the proviruses were. The study involved few individuals and tested only a limited range of antigens. Significantly lower TCRbeta richness was observed in CMV- and Gag-responding cells than in anti-CD3/anti-CD28-responding cells, and higher oligoclonality was observed in CMV-responding cells than in CD3/CD28-stimulated and Gag-responding cells. Because the TCR analyses were done in bulk, restricting them to just the rare CMV-responding cells that actually carried HIV-1 proviruses was not possible. Antigen-responding cells were enriched for degenerate expanded CDR3beta sequences, which suggests convergent selection of CD4+ responses to CMV and Gag.

Looking up the germline V gene (reference sequence) yields CDR1 LGHDT and CDR2 YNNKEL. Measured from the cysteine to the phenylalanine, the CDR3 is 14 residues long. Only the CDR3 part of the read is kept: 42 bases, read in frame from the first base. Relative to germline, V is 1 base shorter and J is 12 bases shorter, with 19 bases between their ends. As concerns this clone: Its antigen is unknown. Qualities for individual bases were not recorded, and no much larger clone is one base off.

The immunoSEQ hsTCRB assay version 4 in survey mode was used to sequence TCRbeta repertoires from genomic DNA. For TCRbeta sequencing, genomic DNA was diluted to approximately 9.9 ng/uL, and up to about 1 ug was used per sample. Turning to the authors' computational methods: TCRbeta data analysis was done in ImmunoSeq Analyzer 3.0, and diversity was calculated on productive nucleotide rearrangements. Using the Immunarch R package, the improved Chao index served to estimate lower-bound TCR diversity and the Gini coefficient served to estimate clonality. When different nucleotide rearrangements encoded the same CDR3beta amino acid sequence, each rearrangement was treated as a distinct clonotype. Differential abundance analysis found TCRbeta sequences that were significantly enriched in antigen-responding cells compared with anti-CD3/anti-CD28-activated cells. Using predicted peptide-MHC specificity as the basis, GLIPH2 grouped TCRs into clusters, both for each participant individually and for the merged data sets that combined participants. This is the immuneACCESS table as TCRdb keeps it, with only in-frame sequences that have V and J called. A part of the clones is gone; compared with another copy, unresolved V genes explain less than half, and the rest is unexplained. The V and J calls and the clone size are those of that table, but D and trimming were determined from the DNA. The sample table holds about 25,000 clones, of which under 80% were seen once. The leading ten clones occupy approximately 1.7% of the sample.

The sample consisted of CD4+ T cells sorted from PBMCs after roughly 18-hour stimulation, taken from a patient who received antiretroviral therapy. Explained via the paper, the cell subset or site label denotes: CD40L+CD69+ CD4 T cells responding to HIV-1 Gag peptides. The sequence came from an adult man with HIV who was CMV-seropositive. The chain joins TRBV3-1 (or the pseudogene TRBV3-2) to TRBJ2-7, with the D gene not clear enough to name. In nucleotide form, the sequence is TGTGCCAGCAGCCAAGGGTTAGCCGGTCGGGTCGGGTACTTC. This encodes CASSQGLAGRVGYF.